Below are 15 T cell receptor beta chains sequenced from a single sample in a study of control samples from healthy donors and cancer patients. Profiled with immunoSEQ multiplex PCR; TCRdb holds only in-frame clones, not every one. The sample has fewer than 200,000 clones, roughly nine tenths seen once. Sequenced input: blood. The receptor set was obtained from a man aged 30 to 39 in good health.

The chain employs TRBV30 and TRBJ1-6; tentatively, D is TRBD1 (6 bases). Germline values: CDR1 GTSNPN, CDR2 SVGIG (reference sequence). The CDR3 has 14 amino acids. Trimming removed 1 base at V and 9 bases at J, with 13 bases between. CDR3 coding DNA: TGTGCCTGGAGTGAGAGGGGGGAAAGTTCACCCCTCCACTTT. It specifies CAWSERGESSPLHF.

The genes are TRBV5-4 and TRBJ1-2; D remains unclear. CDR3 length: 12 amino acids. Germline assignment: CDR1 SGHNT and CDR2 YYREEE (reference sequence). V dropped 2 bases and J dropped 2 bases, with 4 bases sitting between them. CDR3: CASSFRNYGYTF. The CDR3 bases are TGTGCCAGCAGCTTTCGGAACTATGGCTACACCTTC.

This chain uses TRBV9 with TRBJ2-4, with D unclear. Germline V gives CDR1 SGDLS, CDR2 YYNGEE. The CDR3 sequence is 18 residues long. Between the trimmed V and J ends, which lost 3 bases and 0 bases, there was a span of 19 bases. The CDR3 DNA reads TGTGCCAGCAGCGCCCGCGACTCCCCGCCTCCAGCCAAAAACATTCAGTACTTC. Its translation is CASSARDSPPPAKNIQYF. Using reference TRBV9 and TRBJ2-4 for the parts outside the CDR3, the full variable domain is DSGVTQTPKHLITATGQRVTLRCSPRSGDLSVYWYQQSLDQGLQFLIQYYNGEERAKGNILERFSAQQFPDLHSELNLSSLELGDSALYFCASSARDSPPPAKNIQYFGAGTRLSVL.

The V and J genes are TRBV15 and TRBJ2-7, with D possibly being TRBD2 (5 bases). Germline-derived CDR1 and CDR2 are LNHNV and YYDKDF (reference sequence). The CDR3 contains 13 residues. V was clipped by 2 bases and J by 6 bases, with 11 bases between them. In DNA form, the CDR3 reads TGTGCCACCAGCAGAAGAGCCGGGATCGAGCAGTACTTC. Its protein is CATSRRAGIEQYF.

This clone was seen just once. The V gene is TRBV20-1, the J gene TRBJ2-1; D uncertain. The CDR3 is made up of 11 amino acids. Per germline, CDR1 DFQATT and CDR2 SNEGSKA (reference sequence). Trimming stripped 7 bases from V and 2 bases from J, with 6 bases between. CDR3 sequence reads: CSGVAYNEQFF. CDR3 sequence (DNA): TGCAGTGGTGTCGCCTACAATGAGCAGTTCTTC.

The chain combines TRBV6-6 with TRBJ1-4; no clear D. Trimming left V 6 bases short and J 8 bases short, with 10 bases between. The CDR3 extends over 12 amino acids. The V gene's germline CDR1 is MNHNY and CDR2 SVGAGI (reference sequence). The CDR3 protein is CASSPGYEKLFF. CDR3 coding DNA: TGTGCCAGCAGCCCGGGGTACGAAAAACTGTTTTTT.

Only a few counts were recorded for this clone. V usage is TRBV27 and J usage is TRBJ2-2, with D perhaps matching TRBD2 (5 bases). V lost 1 base and J lost 6, with 21 bases in between. From germline, CDR1 is MNHEY and CDR2 SMNVEV (reference sequence). The CDR3 is 18 residues long. The CDR3 sequence is CASSLYRSGAGGSGELFF. The CDR3 region has the DNA TGTGCCAGCAGTTTATACCGATCGGGCGCAGGAGGTTCCGGGGAGCTGTTTTTT.

This clone was seen a few times. This rearrangement joins TRBV27 to TRBJ2-7; possibly TRBD2 for D (5 bases). The V gene lost 1 base and the J gene lost 1 base, with 11 bases spanning the gap. This CDR3 has 15 residues. The germline V gene has CDR1 MNHEY and CDR2 SMNVEV (reference sequence). The DNA for the CDR3 is TGTGCCAGCAGTTTATATGGAGGCTCTTCCTACGAGCAGTACTTC. Translation gives CASSLYGGSSYEQYF.

The gene calls are TRBV4-1 and TRBJ1-4; 10 bases match TRBD1. CDR3 length: 15 amino acids. In germline, CDR1 is MGHRA, CDR2 YSYEKL. The V gene end was trimmed by 1 base and the J gene end by 10 bases; junction bases not matched to a gene: 6. The CDR3 spells CASSQAGTGVGKLFF. DNA for the CDR3: TGCGCCAGCAGCCAAGCCGGGACAGGGGTCGGAAAACTGTTTTTT.

V is TRBV2 and J is TRBJ2-3; 10 nucleotides agree with TRBD1. The CDR3 runs 13 residues. Trimming removed 9 bases from V and 3 bases from J; junction bases left unmatched: 3. Germline values: CDR1 SNHLY, CDR2 FYNNEI. The CDR3 DNA reads as TGTGCCAGAAGGACAGGGGGAACAGATACGCAGTATTTT. Its protein is CARRTGGTDTQYF. The full variable domain, completed using reference TRBV2 and TRBJ2-3, is EPEVTQTPSHQVTQMGQEVILRCVPISNHLYFYWYRQILGQKVEFLVSFYNNEISEKSEIFDDQFSVERPDGSNFTLKIRSTKLEDSAMYFCARRTGGTDTQYFGPGTRLTVL.

The V gene is TRBV28, the J gene TRBJ2-7; D not resolved. Germline V lookup: CDR1 MDHEN, CDR2 SYDVKM. The V end was cut by 11 bases, the J end by 1 base, with 12 bases between. The CDR3 sequence is 12 residues long. DNA for the CDR3: TGTGCCCTGGCCCCCACGTCCTACGAGCAGTACTTC. Protein product: CALAPTSYEQYF.

The V and J genes are TRBV20-1 and TRBJ1-2, with TRBD1 matching over 7 bases. Trimming cost V 8 bases and J 9 bases; bases outside gene matches: 9. The CDR3 length is 11 residues. Germline V gives CDR1 DFQATT, CDR2 SNEGSKA (reference sequence). The CDR3 DNA sequence: TGCAGTTCCCGGGACAGCTTTAGCTACACCTTC. It encodes CSSRDSFSYTF.

The chain combines TRBV11-2 with TRBJ2-3; 14 bases map to TRBD2. With V trimmed by 4 bases and J by 2 bases, 8 bases remained unmatched. This CDR3 is built from 18 residues. Germline V CDR1 and CDR2: SGHAT, FQNNGV. For the CDR3, the DNA is TGTGCCAGCAGCTCCGGACTAGCGGGGGGCCCGACCACAGATACGCAGTATTTT. Its translation: CASSSGLAGGPTTDTQYF.

The chain is built from TRBV9 and TRBJ2-1; D gene ambiguous. The CDR3 runs to 13 residues. Looked up from germline, CDR1 is SGDLS and CDR2 is YYNGEE. V was shortened by 4 bases and J by 4 bases, with 9 bases between the two germline ends. The CDR3: CASSLQEYNEQFF. CDR3 DNA: TGTGCCAGCAGCCTACAAGAATACAATGAGCAGTTCTTC.

The rearrangement joins TRBV3-1 (or the pseudogene TRBV3-2) to TRBJ1-5, with D maybe TRBD1 (6 bases). Germline V gene lookup returns CDR1 LGHDT and CDR2 YNNKEL (reference sequence). The CDR3 covers 13 residues. The V end was cut by 5 bases, the J end by 6 bases, with 11 bases between. CDR3 residues: CASSEQGGQPQHF. CDR3 nucleotide sequence: TGTGCCAGCAGCGAACAGGGCGGTCAGCCCCAGCATTTT.